A single sample is the source of the 8 T cell receptor beta chains below, sequenced in a study of shared clonotypes between healthy human individuals. This table comes from immunoSEQ multiplex PCR, and its TCRdb copy is limited to in-frame clones, with some not included. The table shows some 2,400,000 clones, with approximately 94% occurring only once. Sequencing input: naive CD4+ T cells sorted from blood. Documented subset: CD45RA+ positively selected. Receptor source: a man younger than 35 in good health.

This chain links TRBV9 with TRBJ2-1; D gene ambiguous. The CDR3 is 11 amino acids. Germline lookup yields CDR1 SGDLS and CDR2 YYNGEE. The V end lost 4 bases, the J end lost 8 bases, and 7 bases lay between the germline ends. The CDR3 spells CASSNSHEQFF. Here the CDR3 DNA reads TGTGCCAGCAGCAATAGCCATGAGCAGTTCTTC.

The chain employs TRBV5-1 and TRBJ2-2; 8 positions match TRBD1. The CDR3 length is 15 residues. The V gene's germline CDR1 is SGHRS and CDR2 YFSETQ. V was clipped by 2 bases and J by 5 bases; unmatched bases: 5. CDR3: CASSLRDRSTGELFF. For the CDR3, the DNA is TGCGCCAGCAGCTTACGGGACAGGTCAACCGGGGAGCTGTTTTTT.

Concerning this clone: Other DNA sequences within the sample encode an identical CDR3. The chain uses TRBV5-8 and TRBJ1-1; D is unclear. V was trimmed by 1 base and J by 4 bases, leaving 2 bases between them. Germline V gene sequence: CDR1 SGHTS, CDR2 YDEGEE. The CDR3 is made up of 11 amino acids. CDR3 sequence: CASSLRTEAFF. CDR3 sequence (DNA): TGTGCCAGCAGCTTGCGCACTGAAGCTTTCTTT.

The chain uses TRBV2 and TRBJ2-1; 9 nucleotides line up with TRBD1. The CDR3 contains 15 residues. With V trimmed by 2 bases and J by 4 bases, 3 bases remained unmatched. Germline CDR1 is SNHLY and CDR2 is FYNNEI. The CDR3 DNA is TGTGCCAGCAGTGAACAAGGACAGGGGTACAATGAGCAGTTCTTC. Translation: CASSEQGQGYNEQFF.

The chain recombines TRBV6-5 with TRBJ2-7; D perhaps matches TRBD1 (5 bases). Per the germline V gene, CDR1 is MNHEY and CDR2 is SVGAGI. The CDR3 covers 15 residues. Trimming removed 2 bases from V and 3 bases from J, with 14 bases in between. The CDR3 spells CASSYAIGRDYEQYF. CDR3 sequence (DNA): TGTGCCAGCAGTTACGCCATCGGCAGGGACTACGAGCAGTACTTC.

This sequence joins TRBV27 and TRBJ2-1; the D gene is possibly TRBD1 (6 bases). Germline CDR1 and CDR2: MNHEY and SMNVEV (reference sequence). CDR3 length equals 14 residues. V lost 8 bases, J lost 3 bases, and 14 bases lay in between. CDR3 DNA: TGTGCCAGCCGGTGGGGGCTTGGCTACAATGAGCAGTTCTTC. It specifies CASRWGLGYNEQFF.

The chain combines TRBV9 with TRBJ1-1; D is perhaps TRBD1 (6 bases). Germline-derived CDR1 and CDR2 are SGDLS and YYNGEE. With 3 bases removed from V and 3 bases from J, the gap between germline ends came to 12 bases. The CDR3 totals 14 residues. The CDR3 reads CASSAWGGDTEAFF. The CDR3, as DNA: TGTGCCAGCAGCGCCTGGGGGGGCGACACTGAAGCTTTCTTT.

The chain carries TRBV11-2 and TRBJ1-1, with a weak D call TRBD1 (6 bases). The ends were cut back, 1 base at V and 0 bases at J, with 9 bases in the middle. CDR1 and CDR2 (germline): SGHAT, FQNNGV. The CDR3 extends over 15 amino acids. CDR3 sequence reads: CASSLASGVNTEAFF. CDR3 DNA: TGTGCCAGCAGCTTAGCGTCAGGGGTGAACACTGAAGCTTTCTTT.